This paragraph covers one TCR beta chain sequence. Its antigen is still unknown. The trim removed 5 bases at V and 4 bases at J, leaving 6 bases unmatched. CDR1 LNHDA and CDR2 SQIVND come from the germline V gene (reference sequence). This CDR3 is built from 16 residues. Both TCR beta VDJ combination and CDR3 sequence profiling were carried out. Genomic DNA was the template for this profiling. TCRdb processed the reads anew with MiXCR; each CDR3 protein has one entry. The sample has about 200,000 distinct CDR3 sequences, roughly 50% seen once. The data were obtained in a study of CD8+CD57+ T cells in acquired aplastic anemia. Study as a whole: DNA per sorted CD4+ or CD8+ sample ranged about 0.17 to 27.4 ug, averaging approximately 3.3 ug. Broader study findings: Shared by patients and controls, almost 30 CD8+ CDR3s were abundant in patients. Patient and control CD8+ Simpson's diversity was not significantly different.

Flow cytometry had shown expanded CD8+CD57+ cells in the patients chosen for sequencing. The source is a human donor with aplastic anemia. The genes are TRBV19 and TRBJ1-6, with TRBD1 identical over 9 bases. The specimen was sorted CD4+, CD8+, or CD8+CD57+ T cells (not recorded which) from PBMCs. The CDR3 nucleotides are TGTGCCAGTAGTCTTCGGACAGGGGAGTATAATTCACCCCTCCACTTT. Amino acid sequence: CASSLRTGEYNSPLHF.